This T cell receptor (beta chain) was profiled in a study of T cell responses to AZD1222 COVID-19 vaccine. Study summary: Pooled samples include second doses given at about 4 or 12 weeks.

Regarding the study as a whole: Spike-specific TCR breadth and depth went up after people got two AZD1222 doses. Repertoire collection took place solely once the T cell response had peaked.

To note about this clone: Its antigen remains unknown.

TCRdb's copy holds only in-frame clones and misses some; the assay was immunoSEQ multiplex PCR. Among under 150,000 clones listed, roughly nine tenths were seen once. CDR3 length: 17 amino acids. The J segment lost 4 bases and the V segment lost 5 bases, leaving 5 bases of the junction unmatched. Germline CDR1 reads MGHRA; CDR2 reads YSYEKL. The sequence was collected from an adult in good health. Sequencing used peripheral blood, obtained on day 0 of AZD1222 vaccination. This rearrangement joins TRBV4-1 to TRBJ2-1; the match to TRBD2 covers 16 bases. CDR3: CASSGTSGRGGYNEQFF. In DNA form, the CDR3 reads TGCGCCAGCAGCGGGACTAGCGGGAGGGGGGGTTACAATGAGCAGTTCTTC.